This T cell receptor beta chain was observed in a study of cytomegalovirus exposure and HLA in healthy donors. V dropped 8 bases and J dropped 6 bases, with 21 bases sitting between them. The CDR3 is 15 amino acids. Germline V gene data show CDR1 as MNHNY and CDR2 as SVGAGI (reference sequence). PCR involved 60 Vbeta and 13 Jbeta primers. In the original workflow: Around 10 million of the approximately 80 million unique TCR beta chains counted in a later analysis were shared. Generated by immunoSEQ multiplex PCR, the TCRdb table keeps only in-frame clones and is missing some. That table furnishes V, J and clone size, whereas the DNA furnished D and trimming. The sample has about 94,000 clones, more than 65% seen once; the top ten hold about 9.4%. A remark on this clone: Its antigen is as yet unknown.

General observations from the study: Most TCR sequences proved rare, with some public TCRs found in many donors. Most CMV-associated TCR beta chains appeared HLA-restricted in a later analysis.

The rearrangement links TRBV6-6 to TRBJ2-3, with D perhaps TRBD2 (5 bases). Sequenced: PBMCs. The sequence was collected from a human donor in good health. The CDR3 DNA reads TGTGCCAGCTCCCCCTTCGATTTTACGGGGGATACGCAGTATTTT. It codes for CASSPFDFTGDTQYF.